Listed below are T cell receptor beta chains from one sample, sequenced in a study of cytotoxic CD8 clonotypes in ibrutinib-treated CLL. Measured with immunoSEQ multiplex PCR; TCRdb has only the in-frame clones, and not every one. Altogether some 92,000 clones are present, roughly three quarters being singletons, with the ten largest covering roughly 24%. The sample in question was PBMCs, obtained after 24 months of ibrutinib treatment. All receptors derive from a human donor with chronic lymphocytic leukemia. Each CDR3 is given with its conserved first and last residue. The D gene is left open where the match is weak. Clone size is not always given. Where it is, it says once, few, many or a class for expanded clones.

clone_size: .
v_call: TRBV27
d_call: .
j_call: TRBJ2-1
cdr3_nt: TGTGCCAGCAGTTTCGCGCAGGGGCCCTACAATGAGCAGTTCTTC
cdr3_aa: CASSFAQGPYNEQFF

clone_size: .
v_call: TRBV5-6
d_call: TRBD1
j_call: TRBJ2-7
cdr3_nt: TGTGCCAGCAGCCAGGACAGGGGGCACGGGTACGAGCAGTACTTC
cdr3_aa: CASSQDRGHGYEQYF

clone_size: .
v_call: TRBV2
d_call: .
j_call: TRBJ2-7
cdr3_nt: TGTGCCAGCAGCCTACAGGGATCCTACGAGCAGTACTTC
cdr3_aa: CASSLQGSYEQYF

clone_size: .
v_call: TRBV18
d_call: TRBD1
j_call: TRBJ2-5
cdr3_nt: TGTGCCAGCTCACCCACAGGGGAAGAGACCCAGTACTTC
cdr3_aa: CASSPTGEETQYF

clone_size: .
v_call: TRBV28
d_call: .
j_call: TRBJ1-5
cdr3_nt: TGTGCCAGCAATACAATTTATAGCAATCAGCCCCAGCATTTT
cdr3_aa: CASNTIYSNQPQHF

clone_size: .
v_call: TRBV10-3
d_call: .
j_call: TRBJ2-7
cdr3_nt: TGTGCCATCAGTGGGAACTCCTACGAGCAGTACTTC
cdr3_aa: CAISGNSYEQYF

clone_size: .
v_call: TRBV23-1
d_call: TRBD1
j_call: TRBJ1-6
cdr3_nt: TGCGCCAGCAGTAGTCCGGGACAGGGTAATAATTCACCCCTCCACTTT
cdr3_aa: CASSSPGQGNNSPLHF

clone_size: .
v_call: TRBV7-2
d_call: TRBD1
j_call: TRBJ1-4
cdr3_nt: TGTGCCAGCAGCTCTCCCCTGGGACAGGGTAATGAAAAACTGTTTTTT
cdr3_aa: CASSSPLGQGNEKLFF

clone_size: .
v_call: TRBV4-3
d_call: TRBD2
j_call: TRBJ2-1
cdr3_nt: TGCGCCAGCAGCACGGGACTAGCGGTGTTGAACAATGAGCAGTTCTTC
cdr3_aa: CASSTGLAVLNNEQFF

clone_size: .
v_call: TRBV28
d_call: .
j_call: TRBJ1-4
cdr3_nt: TGTGCCACCGGGACGGGGGTTTTTGAAAAACTGTTTTTT
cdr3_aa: CATGTGVFEKLFF

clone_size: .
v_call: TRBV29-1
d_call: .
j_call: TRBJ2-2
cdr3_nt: TGCAGCGTTGTGTCAGCGGACCTCACCGGGGAGCTGTTTTTT
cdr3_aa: CSVVSADLTGELFF

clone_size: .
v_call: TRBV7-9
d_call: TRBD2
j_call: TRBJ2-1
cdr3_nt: TGTGCCAGCAGCTCCCGGGGGGGACAGTTCTTC
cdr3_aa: CASSSRGGQFF

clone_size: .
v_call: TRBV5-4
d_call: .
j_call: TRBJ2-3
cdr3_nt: TGTGCCAGCAGCTCAGCTTCGCTAGGGGCGCGGGCAGATACGCAGTATTTT
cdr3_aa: CASSSASLGARADTQYF

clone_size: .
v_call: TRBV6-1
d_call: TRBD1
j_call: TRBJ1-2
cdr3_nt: TGTGCCAGCAGTCCCCAAAAAGGACAGGGGTACGGCTACACCTTC
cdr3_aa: CASSPQKGQGYGYTF

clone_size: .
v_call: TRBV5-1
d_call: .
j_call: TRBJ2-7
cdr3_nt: TGCGCCAGCAGGGGCGGGGACCATTACGAGCAGTACTTC
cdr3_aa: CASRGGDHYEQYF

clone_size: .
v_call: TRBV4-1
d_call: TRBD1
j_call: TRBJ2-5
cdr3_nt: TGCGCCAGCAGCCAGGCCTCAGGGGGACGCCAAGAGACCCAGTACTTC
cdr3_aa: CASSQASGGRQETQYF

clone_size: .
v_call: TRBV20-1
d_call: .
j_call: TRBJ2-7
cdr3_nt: TGCAGTGCTAACCACGAGCAGTACTTC
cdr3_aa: CSANHEQYF

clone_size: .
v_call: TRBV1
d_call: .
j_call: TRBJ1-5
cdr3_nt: TGCACCAGCAGCCATTCATTAGACGGTAATCAGCCCCAGCATTTT
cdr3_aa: CTSSHSLDGNQPQHF

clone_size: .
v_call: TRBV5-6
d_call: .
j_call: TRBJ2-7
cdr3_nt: TGTGCCAGCAGCTCGACGGACCTGGGTGGGAACGAGCAGTACTTC
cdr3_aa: CASSSTDLGGNEQYF

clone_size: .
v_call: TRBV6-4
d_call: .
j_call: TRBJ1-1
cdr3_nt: TGTGCCAGCAGTGACGGGGGGCTGGCTGAAGCTTTCTTT
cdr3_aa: CASSDGGLAEAFF

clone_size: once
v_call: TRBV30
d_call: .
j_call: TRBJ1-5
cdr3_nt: TGTGCCTGGAGTGTCCAGGGGTATCAGCCCCAGCATTTT
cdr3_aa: CAWSVQGYQPQHF

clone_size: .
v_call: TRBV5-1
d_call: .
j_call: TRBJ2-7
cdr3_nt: TGCGCCAGCAGCTGGGGCAGGCAGGGCTCCTACGAGCAGTACTTC
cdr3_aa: CASSWGRQGSYEQYF

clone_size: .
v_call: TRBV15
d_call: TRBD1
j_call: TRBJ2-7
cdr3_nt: TGTGCCACCAGCAGGGTTACGGGACAGGGGGCGGGAGAGCAGTACTTC
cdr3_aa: CATSRVTGQGAGEQYF

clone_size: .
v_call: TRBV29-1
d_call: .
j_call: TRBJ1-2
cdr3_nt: TGCAGCGTTGGTACGGCAGGCTTGTGGGGCTACACCTTC
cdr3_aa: CSVGTAGLWGYTF

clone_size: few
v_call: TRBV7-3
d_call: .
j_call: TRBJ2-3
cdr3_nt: TGTGCCAGTTCCCTCGGCGGGACCACAGATACGCAGTATTTT
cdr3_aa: CASSLGGTTDTQYF

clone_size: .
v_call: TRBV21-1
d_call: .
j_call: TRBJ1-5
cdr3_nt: TGTGCCAGCAGTTTAGACCGCCACCTCGATCAGCCCCAGCATTTT
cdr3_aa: CASSLDRHLDQPQHF

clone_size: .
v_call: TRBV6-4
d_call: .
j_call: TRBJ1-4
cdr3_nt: TGTGCCAGCAGTGAGACGGGGGCCTTGACTAATGAAAAACTGTTTTTT
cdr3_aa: CASSETGALTNEKLFF

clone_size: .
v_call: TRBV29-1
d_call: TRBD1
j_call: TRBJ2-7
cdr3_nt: TGCAGCGCCGAGGCCCCGGGACAGGGCTACGAGCAGTACTTC
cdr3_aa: CSAEAPGQGYEQYF

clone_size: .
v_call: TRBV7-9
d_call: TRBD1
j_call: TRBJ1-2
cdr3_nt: TGTGCCAGCAGCTTACTGACAGGGGGGCTAGCTAACTATGGCTACACCTTC
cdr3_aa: CASSLLTGGLANYGYTF

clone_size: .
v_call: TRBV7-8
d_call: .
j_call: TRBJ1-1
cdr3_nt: TGTGCCAGCAGAACAAATATCGCTGAAGCTTTCTTT
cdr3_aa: CASRTNIAEAFF

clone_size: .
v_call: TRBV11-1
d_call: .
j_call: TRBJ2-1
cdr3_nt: TGTGCCAGCAGCTTAGAGGGGACCACAAAGGGTAAGCTCTTC
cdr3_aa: CASSLEGTTKGKLF

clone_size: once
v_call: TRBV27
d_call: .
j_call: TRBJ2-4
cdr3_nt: TGTGCCAGCAGTTTAGGGGGTAAGCTAGCCAAAAACATTCAGTACTTC
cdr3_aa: CASSLGGKLAKNIQYF

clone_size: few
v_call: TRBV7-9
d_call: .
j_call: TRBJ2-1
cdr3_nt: TGTGCCAGCAGCTTGGACAGCCACAATGAGCAGTTCTTC
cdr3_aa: CASSLDSHNEQFF

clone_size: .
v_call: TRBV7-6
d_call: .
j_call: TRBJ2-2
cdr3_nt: TGTGCCAGCAGCCAGACTGGCCGGGGCACCGGGGAGCTGTTTTTT
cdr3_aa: CASSQTGRGTGELFF

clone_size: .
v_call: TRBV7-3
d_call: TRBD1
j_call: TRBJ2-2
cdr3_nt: TGTGCCAGCAGCTTAATCACAGGGGCCGGGGAGCTGTTTTTT
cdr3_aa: CASSLITGAGELFF

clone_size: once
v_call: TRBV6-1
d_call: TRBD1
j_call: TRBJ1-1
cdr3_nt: TGTGCCAGCAGTTGGGGACAGGAGAACACTGAAGCTTTCTTT
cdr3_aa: CASSWGQENTEAFF

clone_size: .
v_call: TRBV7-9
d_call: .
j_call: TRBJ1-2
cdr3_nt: TGTGCCAGCAGCTTGGATACGGACTATGGCTACACCTTC
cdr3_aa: CASSLDTDYGYTF

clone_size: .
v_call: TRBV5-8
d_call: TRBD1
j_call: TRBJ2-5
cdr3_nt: TGTGCCAGCAGCTTGGAAGGACAGGTACAAGAGACCCAGTACTTC
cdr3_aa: CASSLEGQVQETQYF

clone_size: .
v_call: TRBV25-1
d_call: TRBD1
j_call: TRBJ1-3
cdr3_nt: TGTGCCAGCAGTCCCCGGGACAGGGGTAGGAACACCATATATTTT
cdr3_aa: CASSPRDRGRNTIYF

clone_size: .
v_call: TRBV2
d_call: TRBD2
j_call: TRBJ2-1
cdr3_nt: TGTGCCAGCAGCCGACTTAGCGGGAGAGAGTACAATGAGCAGTTCTTC
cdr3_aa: CASSRLSGREYNEQFF